The sequence of this T cell receptor beta chain was determined in a study of CDR3 diversity in severe acne. TCRdb re-analysed the PCR reads in MiXCR, keeping a single row per CDR3 protein. The sample lists fewer than 90,000 distinct CDR3 sequences, approximately 54% occurring once. Germline CDR1 and CDR2: SGHVS and FNYEAQ. CDR3 length: 13 residues. Unmatched junction bases numbered 6, after V lost 5 bases and J lost 7 bases. The source of this sequence is a male donor with severe acne vulgaris. Input material: blood. V usage is TRBV7-6 and J usage is TRBJ1-2; 8 nucleotides match TRBD1. DNA of the CDR3: TGTGCCAGCAGCCCCGGGACAGGTCGTGGCTACACCTTC. It codes for CASSPGTGRGYTF.